This section outlines one T cell receptor beta chain sequence together with its context. Its antigen remains undetermined. Base qualities are not recorded, but no much larger clone differs from it by a single base. The time point label corresponds to: baseline before first vaccination. Samples from vaccinated people were obtained from the UK trials COV001 and COV002, which included a single-blind randomized controlled phase 2/3 trial of AZD1222 (ChAdOx1 nCoV-19) in healthy adults. For TCRbeta chain sequencing, PBMC samples from trial participants were taken at day 0 and at day 28 after the second dose. This specimen belongs to a study of T cell responses to AZD1222 COVID-19 vaccine (dated by TCRdb to the early 2020s). About the study as a whole: Because spike-specific TCR depth and breadth did not differ between the two schedules, AZD1222 recipients who got a second dose at roughly 4 weeks were pooled with those who got a second dose at roughly 12 weeks. A total of 233 trial participants underwent TCR sequencing, of whom 207 received two doses of AZD1222 and about 25 received two doses of the MenACWY control vaccine. Trial participants were enrolled by age into 18-55, 56-69 and 70-plus year subgroups, with 148, 28 and 57 TCR-sequenced participants respectively. Study-wide findings and limitations: Because no day 14 peak-response samples were available, the repertoires could be characterized only after the peak T cell response. A significant rise in spike-specific TCR breadth and depth was observed after two AZD1222 doses relative to day 0 and relative to MenACWY recipients. The 56-69-year group was small, and its depth increase did not reach significance, likely because of low power. Only a handful of AZD1222 recipients were SARS-CoV-2 seropositive at baseline, limiting conclusions about previously exposed vaccinees. Participants were mostly white British and included more females than males, and it was suggested by the authors that clonal diversity may have been underestimated. Epitopes outside the regions mutated in the B.1.351 and B.1.1.7 variants were reportedly recognized by nearly half of the unique spike-specific TCRs. Vaccine-associated CD4 TCRs spanned the whole spike protein, with dominant responses in regions 160-218 and 743-854.

From the cysteine up to the phenylalanine, the CDR3 has a length of 13 residues. Only the CDR3 region is kept as DNA, spanning 39 bases read in frame from base 1. Trimming costs V 3 bases and J 1 base, and their ends lie 6 bases apart. The germline V gene yields SGHTA for CDR1 and FQGNSA for CDR2. The CDR3 regions of human TCRbeta chains were analyzed by immunosequencing. The original pipeline was this. Repertoire TCRs were matched against a reference library of SARS-CoV-2-specific TCRs generated with the MIRA antigen-specificity platform. Breadth was defined as the fraction of unique TCRs that were SARS-CoV-2-associated. Depth was defined as the fraction of total T cells that were SARS-CoV-2-associated. Using the MIRA data, every spike-specific TCR was mapped to the spike region that the TCR reacted to and assigned to either a CD4 or a CD8 class. Log10-transformed breadth and depth values were compared by one-way ANOVA with Sidak's multiple comparisons tests. This is the immuneACCESS table as TCRdb keeps it, with only in-frame sequences that have V and J called. A part of the clones is gone; compared with another copy, unresolved V genes explain less than half, and the rest is unexplained. V and J calls plus clone size are reproduced from that table; the DNA served to infer D and trimming. The sample profile shows approximately 100,000 clones; around nine tenths of them were found once. In total, the top ten clones hold roughly 12% of the sample.

The V gene is TRBV7-2 and the J gene is TRBJ1-1; no D gene can be assigned with confidence. This TCR came from an adult in good health. The starting material was peripheral blood, obtained on day 0 of AZD1222 vaccination. This receptor carries the CDR3 CASSLSGNTEAFF. The DNA sequence is as follows: TGTGCCAGCAGCTTGAGCGGGAACACTGAAGCTTTCTTT.